This T cell receptor beta chain emerged from a study of technical replicates of blood from several donors. Deletions cut 5 bases from V and 0 bases from J, with 16 bases between. CDR1 and CDR2 (germline): KGHSH, LQKENI. The CDR3 sequence is 16 residues long. This table comes from immunoSEQ multiplex PCR, and its TCRdb copy is limited to in-frame clones, with some not included. The sample has over 55,000 clones, about 95% seen once. This clonotype originated in a human donor in good health. Some clones in this sample may be carry-over from other donors' samples. Sequences were obtained from PBMCs. The gene calls are TRBV18 and TRBJ2-5, with D perhaps TRBD2 (7 bases). The CDR3 coding sequence is TGTGCCAGCTCATCGCGGGGGCCTATGTACCAAGAGACCCAGTACTTC. This encodes CASSSRGPMYQETQYF.